A selection of T cell receptor beta chains follows, all from one sample in a study of cytomegalovirus exposure and HLA in healthy donors. Sequencing was performed with immunoSEQ multiplex PCR; in TCRdb, only in-frame clones are kept and a portion is missing. The data contain around 230,000 clones, around 83% of them seen just once; the ten biggest clones take up around 0.22%. What was sequenced was PBMCs. The source is a girl aged 2 to 10 in good health and CMV-seronegative. Both conserved end residues are part of each CDR3. The D gene is left open where the match is weak. Rows may omit the clone size; those that give it use once, few, many or a size class.

J: TRBJ2-5; V: TRBV11-3; D: TRBD2; size: .; CDR3: CASSLGLAGTQETQYF; DNA: TGTGCCAGCAGCCTTGGACTAGCGGGGACCCAAGAGACCCAGTACTTC
J: TRBJ1-2; V: TRBV11-2; D: .; size: .; CDR3: CASSLYSDGYTF; DNA: TGTGCCAGCAGCTTATACAGTGATGGCTACACCTTC
J: TRBJ2-6; V: TRBV21-1; D: .; size: .; CDR3: CASITSQGRANVLTF; DNA: TGTGCCAGCATTACAAGCCAGGGGAGGGCCAACGTCCTGACTTTC
J: TRBJ2-7; V: TRBV18; D: TRBD2; size: .; CDR3: CASSQTAGNLPYEQYF; DNA: TGTGCCAGCTCACAGACAGCGGGAAACCTCCCGTACGAGCAGTACTTC
J: TRBJ2-5; V: TRBV11-3; D: .; size: .; CDR3: CASSLWSGETQYF; DNA: TGTGCCAGCAGCTTATGGAGCGGGGAGACCCAGTACTTC
J: TRBJ1-2; V: TRBV5-6; D: TRBD1; size: .; CDR3: CASSATGVRNYGYTF; DNA: TGTGCCAGCAGCGCGACAGGGGTCAGGAACTATGGCTACACCTTC
J: TRBJ2-7; V: TRBV18; D: TRBD2; size: .; CDR3: CASSGSPSGRAYGYEQYF; DNA: TGTGCCAGCTCCGGCTCCCCTAGCGGGAGGGCCTATGGGTACGAGCAGTACTTC
J: TRBJ2-5; V: TRBV9; D: .; size: .; CDR3: CASSVGVRETQYF; DNA: TGTGCCAGCAGCGTCGGGGTTCGGGAGACCCAGTACTTC
J: TRBJ2-3; V: TRBV2; D: .; size: .; CDR3: CATMDSAPDTQYF; DNA: TGTGCCACCATGGACAGCGCCCCAGATACGCAGTATTTT
J: TRBJ2-7; V: TRBV30; D: TRBD2; size: .; CDR3: CAWSVGSGSEQYF; DNA: TGTGCCTGGAGTGTAGGGAGCGGGAGCGAGCAGTACTTC
J: TRBJ2-7; V: TRBV7-9; D: TRBD2; size: .; CDR3: CASSLESGRTYEQYF; DNA: TGTGCCAGCAGCTTAGAATCCGGGAGGACCTACGAGCAGTACTTC
J: TRBJ1-6; V: TRBV30; D: .; size: once; CDR3: CAWRDPGTQGKFSPLHF; DNA: TGTGCCTGGAGGGACCCCGGGACCCAGGGGAAGTTTTCACCCCTCCACTTT
J: TRBJ2-1; V: TRBV11-3; D: TRBD2; size: .; CDR3: CASSLLAGGPGEQFF; DNA: TGTGCCAGCAGCTTACTAGCGGGAGGGCCGGGTGAGCAGTTCTTC
J: TRBJ2-7; V: TRBV10-3; D: .; size: .; CDR3: CAISVGGPSSYEQYF; DNA: TGTGCCATCAGTGTCGGAGGGCCGAGCTCCTACGAGCAGTACTTC
J: TRBJ2-7; V: TRBV12-5; D: .; size: .; CDR3: CASGLDNEQYF; DNA: TGTGCTAGTGGTTTGGATAACGAGCAGTACTTC
J: TRBJ1-1; V: TRBV6-6; D: .; size: .; CDR3: CASSYSATNTEAFF; DNA: TGTGCCAGCAGTTACTCGGCAACGAACACTGAAGCTTTCTTT
J: TRBJ2-7; V: TRBV7-6; D: TRBD1; size: .; CDR3: CASSSDRVGEQYF; DNA: TGTGCCAGCAGCTCAGACAGGGTCGGTGAGCAGTACTTC
J: TRBJ2-1; V: TRBV4-1; D: .; size: .; CDR3: CASSQVGAGWDEQFF; DNA: TGCGCCAGCAGCCAAGTGGGGGCGGGCTGGGATGAGCAGTTCTTC
J: TRBJ1-6; V: TRBV5-1; D: .; size: .; CDR3: CASSLAGSSPLHF; DNA: TGCGCCAGCAGCTTGGCGGGGAGTTCACCCCTCCACTTT
J: TRBJ2-2; V: TRBV4-1; D: TRBD2; size: .; CDR3: CASSERLAGIGELFF; DNA: TGCGCCAGCAGCGAAAGACTAGCGGGAATCGGGGAGCTGTTTTTT